This note documents a single T cell receptor (beta chain) sequence. Sequenced by immunoSEQ multiplex PCR; TCRdb stores in-frame clones only, minus some. The data contain 400,000 to 550,000 clones, 80% to 90% of them singletons. The sample is drawn from a study of blood T cell repertoires in COVID-19. V shed 1 base, J shed 7 bases, and the junction held 7 bases outside the gene matches. The germline V gene encodes CDR1 LGHDT and CDR2 YNNKEL (reference sequence). The CDR3 is 15 residues long. The chain joins TRBV3-1 (or the pseudogene TRBV3-2) to TRBJ2-4, with 7 bases identical to TRBD1. What was sequenced was peripheral blood. The clonotype comes from a woman between 25 and 40 years old with acute or convalescent COVID-19. The CDR3, as DNA: TGTGCCAGCAGCCAAGTACTAGACAGGGACAACATTCAGTACTTC. As protein: CASSQVLDRDNIQYF.